This T cell receptor beta chain was retrieved from a study of regulatory T cells in long-lasting Graves disease. In this sample, this clonotype turned up many times. Trimming removed 0 bases from V and 7 bases from J, with 16 bases in between. The CDR3 runs to 15 residues. Germline V CDR1 and CDR2: KGHSH, LQKENI. As for time point: newly diagnosed GD, antithyroid drugs for less than 3 months. Extracted RNA from PBMCs served as the source of the TCR library. Through Arm-PCR of CDR3 regions and iRepertoire HTBI primers, TCR beta libraries were built. Each CDR3 protein gets one entry after TCRdb re-called the multiplex PCR reads with MiXCR. The profile shows about 460,000 distinct CDR3 sequences, less than 15% of them singletons. The sample was also reused in another study, on T cells in Graves' hyperthyroidism and ophthalmopathy. That source notes: Appearing also in blood were most of the thyroid clonotypes expanded above 0.001.

The sample was peripheral blood mononuclear cells (PBMCs), taken at new diagnosis, from a patient treated with antithyroid drugs. This TCR derives from a woman aged 45 to 65 with Graves disease. The chain recombines TRBV18 with TRBJ2-7; D is ambiguous. CDR3 sequence reads: CASSPPSSQLLEQYF. DNA for the CDR3: TGTGCCAGCTCACCACCCTCGAGCCAACTTTTGGAGCAGTACTTC.